This paragraph covers one T cell receptor beta chain sequence. What it recognizes is unknown. There are 14 residues in the CDR3. Germline assignment: CDR1 MRHNA and CDR2 SNTAGT. V lost 2 bases, J lost 4 bases, and 8 bases lay in between. This sample is part of a study of siplizumab effects on memory and regulatory T cells. Study-wide findings and caveats: Researchers could map only a minor fraction of alloreactive clones to unstimulated subsets.

Only in-frame clones appear in the TCRdb table, and some are missing; sequencing was by immunoSEQ multiplex PCR. Of 75,000 to 100,000 clones in the sample, just under 95% were seen once. This rearrangement joins TRBV6-4 to TRBJ2-2; D possibly corresponds to TRBD2 (6 bases). Material: non-Treg CD4+ T cells sorted from blood. The sequence came from a human donor in good health. The CDR3 DNA is TGTGCCAGCAGTGACGGGGGGAGCACCGGGGAGCTGTTTTTT. This translates into CASSDGGSTGELFF.